The clone carrying this T cell receptor beta chain was seen just once. This record belongs to a study of shared clonotypes between healthy human individuals. CDR1 is SGHVS and CDR2 is FNYEAQ in the germline V gene. There are 12 residues in the CDR3. The V end was cut by 5 bases, the J end by 8 bases, with 12 bases between. Investigators divided CD4+ cells into CD45RA+ naive and CD45RA-negative memory subsets. Produced via immunoSEQ multiplex PCR; TCRdb's table is partial and in-frame only. Among around 510,000 clones listed, approximately 95% were seen once. The gene calls are TRBV7-6 and TRBJ1-1, with unresolved D. This TCR was recovered from a woman aged 30 to 39 in good health. Sequenced: naive CD4+ T cells sorted from blood. Sample subset: CD45RA+ positively selected. This CDR3 reads CASSLEAGEAFF. The CDR3 bases are TGTGCCAGCAGCCTAGAAGCGGGCGAAGCTTTCTTT.